These T cell receptor beta chains were read from a single sample in a study of blood T cell repertoires in COVID-19. Assay used: immunoSEQ multiplex PCR; TCRdb lists only in-frame clones, some missing. The sample shows 200,000 to 250,000 clones, 75% to 85% of them seen only once. Material for sequencing was peripheral blood. All receptors come from a woman aged 50 to 60 with acute or convalescent COVID-19. The CDR3 runs from the conserved cysteine through the conserved F or W. A D gene is named only where the DNA matches it firmly. Clone size is stated in some rows and not others, as once, few, many or a class when expanded.

j_gene	d_gene	v_gene	abundance	CDR3aa	CDR3nt
TRBJ1-5	TRBD1	TRBV30	-	CAWSTDRGGSPPIQPQHF	TGTGCCTGGAGCACGGACAGGGGGGGGTCTCCCCCGATTCAGCCCCAGCATTTT
TRBJ1-1	TRBD1	TRBV6-5	-	CASSYPGTGTDEAFF	TGTGCCAGCAGTTACCCGGGGACAGGAACGGATGAAGCTTTCTTT
TRBJ2-5	TRBD2	TRBV30	-	CAWSVGVAGGETQYF	TGTGCCTGGAGTGTAGGGGTAGCGGGGGGGGAGACCCAGTACTTC
TRBJ1-3	-	TRBV4-2	few	CASSQDLLSSGNTIYF	TGTGCCAGCAGCCAAGATCTGCTTAGCTCTGGAAACACCATATATTTT
TRBJ1-2	-	TRBV28	-	CASTLAGSEGYGYTF	TGTGCCAGCACCCTGGCCGGGAGTGAGGGCTATGGCTACACCTTC
TRBJ2-3	TRBD2	TRBV7-8	-	CASSWRLAGLTDTQYF	TGTGCCAGCAGCTGGAGACTAGCGGGGCTGACAGATACGCAGTATTTT
TRBJ2-3	TRBD2	TRBV29-1	-	CSASGGVPTDTQYF	TGCAGCGCTAGCGGGGGGGTCCCCACAGATACGCAGTATTTT
TRBJ2-2	-	TRBV24-1	-	CATRQGHRGAVF	TGTGCCACCAGACAGGGACACCGGGGAGCTGTTTTT
TRBJ2-7	TRBD1	TRBV28	-	CASSPLTGGSYEQYF	TGTGCCAGCAGTCCACTGACAGGGGGGAGTTACGAGCAGTACTTC
TRBJ2-3	-	TRBV13	-	CASSRFSGGEGTDTQYF	TGTGCCAGCAGCAGATTCTCGGGGGGCGAGGGCACAGATACGCAGTATTTT
TRBJ1-3	-	TRBV7-2	-	CASSSPGPGNTIYF	TGTGCCAGCAGCTCGCCAGGGCCTGGAAACACCATATATTTT
TRBJ2-7	-	TRBV11-2	-	CASSLVRGRYEQYF	TGTGCCAGCAGCTTAGTCCGAGGCAGATACGAGCAGTACTTC
TRBJ1-5	-	TRBV5-8	-	CASSLGTGLGNQPQHF	TGTGCCAGCAGCTTGGGTACAGGGTTGGGGAATCAGCCCCAGCATTTT
TRBJ2-2	-	TRBV28	-	CASSFDVGTVNTGELFF	TGTGCCAGCAGTTTCGATGTCGGGACTGTGAACACCGGGGAGCTGTTTTTT